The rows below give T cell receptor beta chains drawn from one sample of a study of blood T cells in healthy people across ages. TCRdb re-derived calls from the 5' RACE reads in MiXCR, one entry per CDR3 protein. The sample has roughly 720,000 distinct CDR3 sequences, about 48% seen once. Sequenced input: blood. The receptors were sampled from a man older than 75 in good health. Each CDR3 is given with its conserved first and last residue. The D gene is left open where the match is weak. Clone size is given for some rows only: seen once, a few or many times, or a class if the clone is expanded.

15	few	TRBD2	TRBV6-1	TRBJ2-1	CASSGGLAGDNEQFF	TGTGCCAGCAGTGGGGGACTAGCGGGGGACAATGAGCAGTTCTTC
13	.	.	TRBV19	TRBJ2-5	CASSTSGEETQYF	TGTGCCAGTAGTACGTCCGGGGAGGAGACCCAGTACTTC
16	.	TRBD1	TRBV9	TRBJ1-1	CASSVEDRVVNTEAFF	TGTGCCAGCAGCGTAGAAGACAGGGTGGTGAACACTGAAGCTTTCTTT
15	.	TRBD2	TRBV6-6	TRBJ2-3	CASSTPSGRTDTQYF	TGTGCCAGCAGTACCCCTAGCGGGAGGACAGATACGCAGTATTTT
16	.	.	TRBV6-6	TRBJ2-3	CASSYSAGPGTDTQYF	TGTGCCAGCAGTTACTCAGCAGGGCCCGGCACAGATACGCAGTATTTT
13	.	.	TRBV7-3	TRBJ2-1	CASSLAWRGEQFF	TGTGCCAGCAGCTTAGCTTGGAGGGGGGAGCAGTTCTTC
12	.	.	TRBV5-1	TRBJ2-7	CASGLGYYEQYF	TGCGCCAGCGGATTAGGATACTACGAGCAGTACTTC
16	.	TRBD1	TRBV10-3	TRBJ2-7	CTISERGTGVAIEQYF	TGTACCATCAGTGAGAGAGGGACAGGGGTGGCGATCGAGCAGTACTTC
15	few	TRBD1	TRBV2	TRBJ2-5	CASSGTGALQETQYF	TGTGCCAGCAGTGGGACAGGGGCCCTCCAAGAGACCCAGTACTTC
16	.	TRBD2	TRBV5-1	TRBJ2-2	CASSLPLAGRAGELFF	TGCGCCAGCAGCCTCCCGCTGGCAGGGAGGGCCGGGGAGCTGTTTTTT
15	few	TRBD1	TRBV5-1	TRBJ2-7	CASSRGTGGSYEQYF	TGCGCCAGCAGCAGGGGGACAGGGGGCTCCTACGAGCAGTACTTC
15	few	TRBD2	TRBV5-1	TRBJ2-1	CASRSGGSSYNEQFF	TGCGCCAGCAGATCCGGGGGGAGCTCCTACAATGAGCAGTTCTTC
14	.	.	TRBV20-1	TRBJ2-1	CSARAPDTYNEQFF	TGCAGTGCTAGAGCCCCGGACACCTACAATGAGCAGTTCTTC